The clone carrying this TCR beta chain was counted only a few times. The antigen is not known. Sequencing ends 3 residues short of the CDR3 end; the germline J gene provides the rest. V was shortened by 2 bases and J by 7 bases, with 6 bases between the two germline ends. The germline V gene has CDR1 SGHAT and CDR2 FQNNGV. This CDR3 comprises 12 residues. These data belong to a study of T cell clonality in common variable immunodeficiency. Study-wide points: Fewer deletions and N-nucleotide insertions were reportedly seen in common variable immunodeficiency TCR beta sequences. Compared with healthy controls, CVID subjects showed increased TCRbeta clonality, mostly in about a third. Compared with controls, CVID subjects had fewer shared TCRbeta clones.

Aged about 8 to 65 years, CVID subjects averaged around 43 years old. For at least one year, all CVID subjects received replacement immunoglobulin. Produced via immunoSEQ multiplex PCR; TCRdb's table is partial and in-frame only. The sample shows over 30,000 clones, none of them appearing just once. This sequence was found in a human donor with common variable immunodeficiency. Sequencing was done on a sample of peripheral blood mononuclear cells. The chain couples TRBV11-2 to TRBJ2-1; D remains unclear. The sequenced part of the CDR3 DNA is TGTGCCAGCAGCTTAACGAGGAATGAG. It is translated as CASSLTRNE. The whole CDR3 region reads CASSLTRNEQFF. The whole variable domain, remainder taken from reference TRBV11-2 and TRBJ2-1, is EAGVAQSPRYKIIEKRQSVAFWCNPISGHATLYWYQQILGQGPKLLIQFQNNGVVDDSQLPKDRFSAERLKGVDSTLKIQPAKLEDSAVYLCASSLTRNEQFFGPGTRLTVL.